Following are 31 T cell receptor beta chains from one sample sequenced in a study of cytomegalovirus exposure and HLA in healthy donors. Both 60 Vbeta primers and 13 Jbeta primers went into the PCR. Sequenced by immunoSEQ multiplex PCR; TCRdb stores in-frame clones only, minus some. In the table there are 100,000 to 150,000 clones, more than 60% of which are singletons. Sequenced material: PBMCs. These receptors originate from a man under 40 in good health and CMV-seronegative.

The chain is built from TRBV20-1 and TRBJ2-5; weak D call: TRBD2 (5 bases). The V end was cut by 4 bases, the J end by 4 bases, with 7 bases between. The CDR3 contains 11 residues. Germline V gives CDR1 DFQATT, CDR2 SNEGSKA (reference sequence). In DNA form, the CDR3 reads TGCAGTGCTACGGAGGCAGAGACCCAGTACTTC. This gives the protein CSATEAETQYF.

CDR3 nucleotides: TGTGCCAGCAGGTGGACTAGCGGGAGCTACGAGCAGTACTTC. Protein product: CASRWTSGSYEQYF. This chain connects TRBV28 to TRBJ2-7; 13 nucleotides agree with TRBD2. The length of the CDR3 is 14 residues. Germline CDR1 reads MDHEN; CDR2 reads SYDVKM. V lost 6 bases, J lost 3 bases, and 2 bases stayed unmatched.

The genes are TRBV30 and TRBJ2-5, with D hard to call. The V end lost 4 bases, the J end lost 4 bases, and 7 bases lay between the germline ends. The length of the CDR3 is 11 residues. Germline assignment: CDR1 GTSNPN and CDR2 SVGIG (reference sequence). CDR3 nucleotides: TGTGCCTGGACCATTTTAGAGACCCAGTACTTC. It yields the protein CAWTILETQYF.

Only a few counts were recorded for this clone. V is TRBV29-1 and J is TRBJ1-2; no reliable D call. This CDR3 comprises 12 residues. Germline V lookup: CDR1 SQVTM, CDR2 ANQGSEA. The ends were cut back, 2 bases at V and 2 bases at J, with 6 bases in the middle. The CDR3 is CSVERENYGYTF. Written as DNA, the CDR3 is TGCAGCGTTGAAAGGGAGAACTATGGCTACACCTTC.

The CDR3 region is CASSLALGTSVEQYF. CDR3 bases: TGTGCCAGCAGCTTAGCGCTGGGGACTAGCGTCGAGCAGTACTTC. The V gene is TRBV7-9, the J gene TRBJ2-7; 10 positions match TRBD2. The CDR3 contains 15 residues. With V trimmed by 0 bases and J by 6 bases, 5 bases remained unmatched. Germline CDR1 reads SEHNR; CDR2 reads FQNEAQ (reference sequence).

This clone showed up just once. This rearrangement joins TRBV4-1 to TRBJ2-5; no definite D call. CDR3 length: 14 residues. Trimming took off 1 base at V and 1 base at J, with 7 bases between the two ends. Germline assignment: CDR1 MGHRA and CDR2 YSYEKL. CDR3 DNA: TGCGCCAGCAGCCAAGGAGGCGGCCAAGAGACCCAGTACTTC. It is translated as CASSQGGGQETQYF.

This clone was observed once. V gene TRBV4-3 combines with J gene TRBJ1-2, with 7 bases fitting TRBD1. CDR1 LGHNA and CDR2 YSLEER come from the germline V gene. Losses at the gene ends were 3 bases for V and 4 bases for J; bases not matched to a gene: 5. There are 14 residues in the CDR3. The DNA for the CDR3 is TGCGCCAGCAGCCAGGCAGGGGGTGGCTATGGCTACACCTTC. It codes for CASSQAGGGYGYTF.

This chain connects TRBV4-1 to TRBJ2-5; tentatively, D is TRBD2 (7 bases). This CDR3 comprises 21 residues. The V gene lost 2 bases and the J gene lost 1 base, with 29 bases spanning the gap. Germline CDR1 is MGHRA and CDR2 is YSYEKL. CDR3 protein: CASSQFLAGWSGGGGQETQYF. As DNA, the CDR3 is TGCGCCAGCAGCCAATTTCTCGCGGGTTGGTCGGGGGGAGGGGGCCAAGAGACCCAGTACTTC.

This rearrangement joins TRBV4-1 to TRBJ1-2, with a weak D call TRBD1 (6 bases). Germline lookup yields CDR1 MGHRA and CDR2 YSYEKL. Trimming pared 4 bases from V and 3 bases from J, leaving 15 bases between. The length of the CDR3 is 15 residues. The CDR3 nucleotides read TGCGCCAGCAGCCGTAAACAGGGATCTGACTATGGCTACACCTTC. Amino acid sequence: CASSRKQGSDYGYTF.

The rearrangement links TRBV13 to TRBJ2-7, with 10 bases matching TRBD1. CDR1 is PRHDT, CDR2 FYEKMQ, per germline (reference sequence). J was trimmed by 4 bases and V by 4 bases; bases with no gene match: 1. The CDR3 loop spans 13 amino acids. In DNA form, the CDR3 reads TGTGCCAGCAGCTCGGGACAGGGGTACGAGCAGTACTTC. As protein: CASSSGQGYEQYF.

The J gene is TRBJ2-3, the V gene TRBV11-3, with TRBD2 as a possible D gene (6 bases). CDR1 is SGHNT and CDR2 is YENEEA in the germline V gene. The ends were cut back, 1 base at V and 3 bases at J, with 11 bases in the middle. CDR3 length: 15 residues. The CDR3 DNA follows: TGTGCCAGCAGCTTAGCGGCAGGGAGGACAGATACGCAGTATTTT. It codes for CASSLAAGRTDTQYF. Full variable domain (missing parts from reference TRBV11-3 and TRBJ2-3): EAGVVQSPRYKIIEKKQPVAFWCNPISGHNTLYWYLQNLGQGPELLIRYENEEAVDDSQLPKDRFSAERLKGVDSTLKIQPAELGDSAVYLCASSLAAGRTDTQYFGPGTRLTVL.

This sequence joins TRBV5-4 and TRBJ2-3; TRBD1 aligns across 8 bases. Germline values: CDR1 SGHNT, CDR2 YYREEE (reference sequence). Unmatched junction bases numbered 4, after V lost 2 bases and J lost 2 bases. The CDR3 consists of 15 residues. CDR3 sequence: CASSLGGQDTDTQYF. DNA of the CDR3: TGTGCCAGCAGCTTAGGGGGACAGGACACAGATACGCAGTATTTT.

V and J are TRBV6-5 and TRBJ1-4, with 10 bases fitting TRBD1. The CDR3 runs to 13 residues. Germline CDR1 and CDR2: MNHEY and SVGAGI. V was pared by 0 bases and J by 11 bases, with 0 bases of the junction left unmatched. The CDR3 sequence: CASSYSTGGKLFF. CDR3 coding DNA: TGTGCCAGCAGTTACTCGACAGGGGGCAAACTGTTTTTT.

The chain employs TRBV5-1 and TRBJ1-4, with D tentatively TRBD1 (6 bases). CDR3 length equals 14 residues. Germline V gene lookup returns CDR1 SGHRS and CDR2 YFSETQ. V was cut by 3 bases and J by 5 bases, with 11 bases left in between. DNA for the CDR3: TGCGCCAGCAGCTCACAGGGATCCAATGAAAAACTGTTTTTT. It translates to CASSSQGSNEKLFF.

The chain is built from TRBV9 and TRBJ2-3, with D perhaps matching TRBD2 (5 bases). This CDR3 has 16 residues. V lost 2 bases, J lost 0 bases, and 13 bases lay in between. Germline assignment: CDR1 SGDLS and CDR2 YYNGEE. The DNA for the CDR3 is TGTGCCAGCAGCGTGTCGAGGTGGGAGAGCACAGATACGCAGTATTTT. This codes for CASSVSRWESTDTQYF.

This clone was counted once. The V gene is TRBV14, the J gene TRBJ1-5; no definite D call. CDR1 and CDR2 from the germline V gene are SGHDN and FVKESK. The V and J ends lost 2 bases and 0 bases respectively, with 11 bases between them. There are 16 residues in the CDR3. In DNA, the CDR3 is TGTGCCAGCAGCCAAAGCTCGGTTATTAGCAATCAGCCCCAGCATTTT. As protein: CASSQSSVISNQPQHF.

This clone was detected only a few times. The chain is built from TRBV7-2 and TRBJ1-1; D is perhaps TRBD1 (5 bases). The CDR3 loop spans 15 amino acids. Germline V CDR1 and CDR2: SGHTA, FQGNSA. Trimming took off 1 base at V and 2 bases at J, with 11 bases between the two ends. CDR3: CASSLGGSLNTEAFF. CDR3 DNA sequence: TGTGCCAGCAGCTTAGGGGGCAGCTTAAACACTGAAGCTTTCTTT. Drawing the rest from reference TRBV7-2 and TRBJ1-1, the complete variable domain is GAGVSQSPSNKVTEKGKDVELRCDPISGHTALYWYRQSLGQGLEFLIYFQGNSAPDKSGLPSDRFSAERTGGSVSTLTIQRTQQEDSAVYLCASSLGGSLNTEAFFGQGTRLTVV.

This clone has only a few counts. The chain carries TRBV2 and TRBJ1-1, with D perhaps matching TRBD1 (5 bases). V shed 0 bases and J shed 0 bases, with 8 bases lying between them. Germline V gives CDR1 SNHLY, CDR2 FYNNEI. The CDR3 is made up of 15 amino acids. The DNA of the CDR3 is TGTGCCAGCAGTGAAGCTCTGACAGTGAACACTGAAGCTTTCTTT. It encodes CASSEALTVNTEAFF.

The CDR3 DNA sequence: TGTGCCAGTAGCCCTCAGGGAGGAGTGAAAGCTTTCTTT. Protein sequence: CASSPQGGVKAFF. The chain uses TRBV19 and TRBJ1-1, with TRBD1 as a possible D gene (5 bases). The V gene lost 6 bases and the J gene lost 9 bases, with 17 bases spanning the gap. The germline gives CDR1 LNHDA, CDR2 SQIVND (reference sequence). The CDR3 is 13 residues long.

The chain couples TRBV5-1 to TRBJ2-3; TRBD2 matches at 10 bases. There are 15 residues in the CDR3. CDR1 SGHRS and CDR2 YFSETQ come from the germline V gene. V lost 9 bases, J lost 3 bases, and 10 bases stayed unmatched. The CDR3 coding sequence is TGCGCCACCAATACCGGGACTAGCGAAACAGATACGCAGTATTTT. Its translation: CATNTGTSETDTQYF.

The chain joins TRBV10-2 to TRBJ2-2, with 8 bases lining up with TRBD2. The V segment lost 6 bases and the J segment 4 bases; nucleotides outside the gene matches: 4. This CDR3 is 14 amino acids long. Germline V lookup: CDR1 WSHSY, CDR2 SAAADI. This chain's CDR3 is CASRASGSTGELFF. As DNA, the CDR3 is TGCGCCAGCAGGGCGAGCGGGAGCACCGGGGAGCTGTTTTTT.

This rearrangement joins TRBV5-1 to TRBJ1-2, with a possible D match to TRBD1 (5 bases). CDR1 and CDR2 (germline): SGHRS, YFSETQ. This CDR3 is built from 14 residues. Trimming removed 0 bases from V and 4 bases from J, with 10 bases in between. The CDR3 sequence is CASSLGGRGYGYTF. CDR3 in DNA: TGCGCCAGCAGCTTGGGCGGGAGGGGCTATGGCTACACCTTC. Full variable domain (rest looked up from reference TRBV5-1 and TRBJ1-2): KAGVTQTPRYLIKTRGQQVTLSCSPISGHRSVSWYQQTPGQGLQFLFEYFSETQRNKGNFPGRFSGRQFSNSRSEMNVSTLELGDSALYLCASSLGGRGYGYTFGSGTRLTVV.

The rearrangement links TRBV19 to TRBJ1-4; a weak D match, TRBD1 (5 bases). The CDR3 has 15 residues. The V end lost 6 bases, the J end lost 3 bases, and 14 bases lay between the germline ends. Germline CDR1 is LNHDA and CDR2 is SQIVND (reference sequence). CDR3 region: CASSPQGVSNEKLFF. The CDR3 DNA follows: TGTGCCAGTAGCCCCCAAGGGGTCTCTAATGAAAAACTGTTTTTT.

This sequence joins TRBV29-1 and TRBJ1-1; D is undetermined. The ends were cut back, 1 base at V and 7 bases at J, with 10 bases in the middle. The length of the CDR3 is 12 residues. Germline-derived CDR1 and CDR2 are SQVTM and ANQGSEA. CDR3 nucleotides: TGCAGCGTTGAAGCGGGGTTGGGTGAAGCTTTCTTT. It translates to CSVEAGLGEAFF.

The genes are TRBV5-8 and TRBJ1-5, with 9 bases lining up with TRBD1. CDR1 and CDR2 from the germline V gene are SGHTS and YDEGEE. The CDR3 spans 15 residues. V shed 4 bases and J 7 bases; nucleotides not matched to a gene: 9. CDR3 coding DNA: TGTGCCAGCAGCAACGGACAGGGGCAAGGCCAGCCCCAGCATTTT. Translation: CASSNGQGQGQPQHF.

This chain connects TRBV6-1 to TRBJ1-2, with D uncertain. Germline V gives CDR1 MNHNS, CDR2 SASEGT. V was clipped by 3 bases and J by 3 bases, with 17 bases between them. This CDR3 is 16 amino acids long. The chain's CDR3 is CASSESVSHPYYGYTF. The CDR3 nucleotides are TGTGCCAGCAGTGAGTCAGTCTCCCATCCGTACTATGGCTACACCTTC.

This clone occurred a few times. As DNA, the CDR3 is TGCGCCAGCAGTGGGTCCAAAGGGAGGGGAGCGTATGGCTACACCTTC. This translates into CASSGSKGRGAYGYTF. The V call is TRBV10-1, the J call TRBJ1-2; a weak D match, TRBD1 (5 bases). The V gene's germline CDR1 is WNHNN and CDR2 SYGVQD (reference sequence). Trimming removed 4 bases at V and 5 bases at J, with 20 bases between. This CDR3 is 16 amino acids long.

This clone has just one count. The rearrangement uses TRBV6-5 and TRBJ2-1; a weak D match, TRBD2 (5 bases). The CDR3 contains 12 residues. V dropped 5 bases and J dropped 6 bases, with 8 bases sitting between them. The germline CDR1 and CDR2 sequences are MNHEY and SVGAGI. The CDR3 DNA is TGTGCCAGCAGTCGGACTTTCAATGAGCAGTTCTTC. Translating it yields CASSRTFNEQFF.

This chain uses TRBV19 with TRBJ2-6; a weak D match, TRBD1 (5 bases). Germline V gives CDR1 LNHDA, CDR2 SQIVND (reference sequence). With 6 bases removed from V and 4 bases from J, the gap between germline ends came to 10 bases. This CDR3 is built from 14 residues. CDR3 amino acids: CASSSGSGANVLTF. Here the CDR3 DNA reads TGTGCCAGTAGCTCAGGGTCGGGGGCCAACGTCCTGACTTTC.

This chain connects TRBV19 to TRBJ1-1, with 8 bases aligning to TRBD1. The CDR3 extends over 15 amino acids. The V and J ends lost 3 bases and 4 bases, in that order; junction bases with no gene match: 7. Germline assignment: CDR1 LNHDA and CDR2 SQIVND (reference sequence). The DNA of the CDR3 is TGTGCCAGTAGTATGTTAGGACAGGGAGGCACTGAAGCTTTCTTT. Translated, it gives CASSMLGQGGTEAFF.

The chain carries TRBV27 and TRBJ2-2; a possible D gene is TRBD1 (5 bases). This CDR3 region has 15 residues. Germline V gives CDR1 MNHEY, CDR2 SMNVEV (reference sequence). V gave up 6 bases and J gave up 6 bases, with 17 bases separating them. The CDR3 DNA is TGTGCCAGCAGCTGGGGCAGGGAAGGGGCCGGGGAGCTGTTTTTT. As protein: CASSWGREGAGELFF.